This is a list of T cell receptor beta chains from one sample in a study of CD8+CD57+ T cells in acquired aplastic anemia. One entry per CDR3 protein results from TCRdb running MiXCR on the reads. The table includes some 180,000 distinct CDR3 sequences, about half detected once. The material sequenced was sorted CD4+, CD8+, or CD8+CD57+ T cells (not recorded which) from PBMCs. Receptors were obtained from a human donor in good health. The CDR3 runs from the conserved cysteine through the conserved F or W. The order of the fields is D gene, J gene, clone size, V gene, CDR3 protein, CDR3 DNA. A D gene is named only where the DNA matches it firmly. For some rows the clone size is stated as once, few or many, or as a class when expanded; others skip it.

>.|TRBJ1-2|.|TRBV30
CACTGGNYRAGANGYTF
TGTGCCTGCACGGGGGGGAACTATCGGGCGGGGGCGAATGGCTACACCTTC
>.|TRBJ2-7|many|TRBV5-1
CASSLSAETTSYEQYF
TGCGCCAGCAGCTTGTCCGCGGAAACAACCTCCTACGAGCAGTACTTC
>TRBD2|TRBJ2-2|many|TRBV19
CASSRTSPLNTGELFF
TGTGCCAGTAGTAGGACTAGCCCTCTGAACACCGGGGAGCTGTTTTTT
>TRBD2|TRBJ2-1|few|TRBV10-3
CAIQRGDSYNEQFF
TGTGCCATTCAGCGGGGGGACTCCTACAATGAGCAGTTCTTC
>TRBD1|TRBJ2-1|many|TRBV7-9
CASSPDRTQNNEQFF
TGTGCCAGCAGCCCGGACAGGACCCAGAACAATGAGCAGTTCTTC
>.|TRBJ1-5|many|TRBV15
CATSRGPGEPQHF
TGTGCCACCAGCAGGGGACCAGGAGAGCCCCAGCATTTT
>.|TRBJ2-5|.|TRBV7-2
CAMRSQETQYF
TGTGCCATGCGGAGTCAAGAGACCCAGTACTTC
>TRBD1|TRBJ2-1|many|TRBV9
CASSPTGQGNNEQFF
TGTGCCAGCAGCCCCACCGGACAGGGGAACAATGAGCAGTTCTTC
>TRBD2|TRBJ2-1|many|TRBV2
CASTRTSDNEQFF
TGTGCCAGCACTCGGACTAGCGACAATGAGCAGTTCTTC
>TRBD1|TRBJ1-2|many|TRBV7-8
CASSLASGTGDRGYTF
TGTGCCAGCAGCTTAGCTTCCGGGACAGGGGATCGGGGCTACACCTTC
>.|TRBJ2-1|many|TRBV4-3
CASSQDLRYNEQFF
TGCGCCAGCAGCCAAGATCTACGCTACAATGAGCAGTTCTTC
>.|TRBJ2-1|many|TRBV14
CASSQDKKQFF
TGTGCCAGCAGCCAAGATAAGAAGCAGTTCTTC
>.|TRBJ1-6|many|TRBV3-1
CASSQKEMPLHF
TGTGCCAGCAGCCAGAAAGAGATGCCCCTCCACTTT
>.|TRBJ1-5|.|TRBV2
CASSESRFQPQHF
TGTGCCAGCAGTGAATCCAGGTTTCAACCCCAGCATTTT
>TRBD2|TRBJ2-3|many|TRBV29-1
CSVSLSLAGGTDTQYF
TGCAGCGTTTCCTTATCCTTAGCGGGGGGCACAGATACGCAGTATTTT
>.|TRBJ2-3|.|TRBV24-1
CATSDSWAGIDTQYF
TGTGCCACCAGTGATTCCTGGGCGGGTATAGATACGCAGTATTTT
>TRBD1|TRBJ2-1|.|TRBV14
CASSGQGRDEQFF
TGTGCCAGCAGCGGACAGGGCAGGGATGAGCAGTTCTTC
>TRBD2|TRBJ2-2|.|TRBV25-1
CASSGAGADTLGELFF
TGTGCCAGCAGTGGCGCGGGAGCGGACACCCTCGGGGAGCTGTTTTTT
>.|TRBJ1-4|many|TRBV15
CASRYGGTNEKLFF
TGTGCCTCGCGCTACGGGGGAACTAATGAAAAACTGTTTTTT
>TRBD2|TRBJ2-3|many|TRBV7-6
CASSLVTSGSTDTQYF
TGTGCCAGCAGCTTAGTGACTAGCGGGAGCACAGATACGCAGTATTTT
>TRBD1|TRBJ2-7|once|TRBV11-1
CASSPTGTGSLREQYF
TGTGCCAGCAGCCCGACCGGGACAGGGAGCCTACGCGAGCAGTACTTC
>.|TRBJ2-7|many|TRBV12-3/TRBV12-4
CASSFSGAYEQYF
TGTGCCAGCAGTTTTTCAGGGGCCTACGAGCAGTACTTC
>.|TRBJ1-4|many|TRBV7-3
CASSFCWGRLNEKLFF
TGTGCCAGCAGCTTTTGTTGGGGCAGACTTAATGAAAAACTGTTTTTT
>TRBD1|TRBJ1-4|many|TRBV5-8
CASSEGQGVGNEKLFF
TGTGCCAGCAGTGAAGGACAGGGGGTCGGTAATGAAAAACTGTTTTTT
>TRBD2|TRBJ2-7|.|TRBV10-3
CAISDSKRGGYEQYF
TGTGCCATCAGTGACTCAAAGCGGGGGGGCTACGAGCAGTACTTC
>TRBD1|TRBJ2-6|.|TRBV15
CATSRGGTGDGANVLTF
TGTGCCACCAGCAGAGGAGGCACAGGGGACGGGGCCAACGTCCTGACTTTC
>.|TRBJ1-5|.|TRBV12-3/TRBV12-4
CASSGGGSNQPQHF
TGTGCCAGCAGCGGTGGGGGTAGCAATCAGCCCCAGCATTTT
>.|TRBJ2-5|.|TRBV29-1
CSVDNVHVGNNETQYF
TGCAGCGTTGATAACGTTCACGTTGGGAACAATGAGACCCAGTACTTC
>TRBD2|TRBJ2-3|many|TRBV5-1
CASSLAAGGADTQYF
TGCGCCAGCAGCTTGGCCGCGGGAGGCGCAGATACGCAGTATTTT
>.|TRBJ2-1|.|TRBV2
CASSATDEQFF
TGTGCCAGCAGTGCGACAGATGAGCAGTTCTTC
>.|TRBJ1-1|few|TRBV19
CASSPGTPEAFF
TGTGCCAGTAGTCCGGGGACGCCTGAAGCTTTCTTT
>.|TRBJ2-4|few|TRBV6-1
CASKFDEAKNIQYF
TGTGCCAGCAAGTTTGACGAAGCCAAAAACATTCAGTACTTC
>TRBD1|TRBJ2-5|many|TRBV5-5
CASNLPGQGARETQYF
TGTGCCAGCAACTTACCGGGACAGGGGGCGCGGGAGACCCAGTACTTC
>TRBD1|TRBJ1-2|.|TRBV7-2
CASSLGQGGYTF
TGTGCCAGCAGCTTGGGACAGGGTGGCTACACCTTC
>.|TRBJ2-3|.|TRBV19
CASSIPGTSTDTQYF
TGTGCCAGTAGTATCCCCGGGACTAGCACAGATACGCAGTATTTT
>TRBD2|TRBJ2-1|many|TRBV20-1
CSAPVGRRYNEQFF
TGCAGTGCCCCAGTCGGGAGGCGGTACAATGAGCAGTTCTTC
>TRBD1|TRBJ2-3|many|TRBV6-4
CASGGQGTDTQYF
TGTGCCAGCGGTGGACAGGGAACAGATACGCAGTATTTT
>.|TRBJ2-7|few|TRBV20-1
CSARDRGGRSYEQYF
TGCAGTGCTAGAGATCGAGGAGGGAGATCCTACGAGCAGTACTTC
>TRBD2|TRBJ2-7|.|TRBV6-1
CASSRTSGTQYF
TGTGCCAGCAGCCGGACTAGCGGGACGCAGTACTTC
>.|TRBJ1-2|.|TRBV30
CAWTAGGYGYTF
TGTGCCTGGACCGCGGGCGGCTATGGCTACACCTTC
>.|TRBJ1-2|.|TRBV15
CATSRDSGHSFNYGYTF
TGTGCCACCAGCAGAGATTCGGGACACAGCTTTAACTATGGCTACACCTTC
>TRBD2|TRBJ2-2|few|TRBV5-6
CASSFTGGTNTGELFF
TGTGCCAGCAGCTTTACCGGGGGGACGAACACCGGGGAGCTGTTTTTT
>TRBD1|TRBJ2-1|.|TRBV2
CASTPDRADEQFF
TGTGCCAGCACCCCCGACAGGGCCGATGAGCAGTTCTTC
>.|TRBJ1-1|many|TRBV20-1
CSATRPSVGEAFF
TGCAGTGCCACTCGCCCCAGTGTGGGCGAGGCTTTCTTT
>.|TRBJ1-4|many|TRBV19
CASSPSSGLGNEKLFF
TGTGCCAGTAGCCCTAGCTCGGGGTTGGGAAATGAAAAACTGTTTTTT
>.|TRBJ1-2|few|TRBV19
CASSIVAGGYTF
TGTGCCAGTAGTATAGTGGCAGGGGGCTACACCTTC
>TRBD1|TRBJ1-2|.|TRBV2
CASSESGGPGSYTF
TGTGCCAGCAGTGAATCAGGGGGCCCTGGAAGCTACACCTTC
>.|TRBJ1-2|few|TRBV24-1
CATSDQGRGYTF
TGTGCCACCAGTGACCAAGGGAGGGGCTACACCTTC
>TRBD1|TRBJ2-7|.|TRBV20-1
CSARPGQGVGELYF
TGCAGTGCCCGGCCGGGACAGGGTGTCGGCGAGCTGTACTTC
>TRBD1|TRBJ1-2|few|TRBV28
CASSYRQGRNYGYTF
TGTGCCAGCAGTTACAGACAGGGGAGAAACTATGGCTACACCTTC
>.|TRBJ2-5|few|TRBV2
CASREGGRETQYF
TGTGCCAGCAGAGAGGGGGGGAGGGAGACCCAGTACTTC
>.|TRBJ2-7|.|TRBV2
CASSEGGHLSYEQYF
TGTGCCAGCAGTGAAGGGGGACACCTCTCCTACGAGCAGTACTTC
>.|TRBJ1-1|many|TRBV29-1
CSARSGLNTEAFF
TGCAGCGCTCGTTCGGGGTTGAACACTGAAGCTTTCTTT
>TRBD1|TRBJ1-2|many|TRBV6-1
CASGDRANYGYTF
TGTGCCAGCGGCGACAGGGCTAACTATGGCTACACCTTC
>.|TRBJ1-5|many|TRBV20-1
CSAKQGYQPQHF
TGCAGTGCCAAGCAGGGATATCAGCCCCAGCATTTT
>TRBD2|TRBJ2-7|many|TRBV10-3
CAISGGVPGRDEQYF
TGTGCCATCAGTGGGGGTGTCCCGGGGAGGGACGAGCAGTACTTC
>.|TRBJ2-7|many|TRBV10-2
CASSDRVYEQYF
TGCGCCAGCAGTGACAGGGTCTACGAGCAGTACTTC
>.|TRBJ1-2|.|TRBV15
CATSYRREVGYGYTF
TGTGCCACCAGTTACAGGCGTGAGGTGGGCTATGGCTACACCTTC
>.|TRBJ2-5|many|TRBV7-9
CASSFNRDFQETQYF
TGTGCCAGCAGCTTTAACCGGGACTTCCAAGAGACCCAGTACTTC